This T cell receptor beta chain was profiled in a study of blood T cells in healthy people across ages. Details on this clonotype: No antigen is known for it.

Study results and limitations: Both naive CD4+ cell counts and diversity were greater in long-lived donors than in aged donors.

Through a sample-barcoded 5' primer and a J-beta primer mix, a second PCR was run for 7 to 11 cycles. Using its own MiXCR run on the 5' RACE reads, TCRdb lists one record per CDR3 protein. The data contain 650,000 to 800,000 distinct CDR3 sequences, 40% to 50% of them singletons. Extraction of total RNA produced a minimum of 5.5 micrograms from each sample. The clonotype comes from a man aged 55 to 70 in good health. Sequences were obtained from blood.

The DNA of the CDR3 is TGTGCCAGCATAAGCTTAGAGACCCAGTACTTC. Amino acid sequence: CASISLETQYF. The rearrangement uses TRBV7-9 and TRBJ2-7; D ambiguous. Gene TRBJ2-5 matches the end of the DNA better, so the J call may be wrong. Germline assignment: CDR1 SEHNR and CDR2 FQNEAQ (reference sequence). The CDR3 length is 11 residues.